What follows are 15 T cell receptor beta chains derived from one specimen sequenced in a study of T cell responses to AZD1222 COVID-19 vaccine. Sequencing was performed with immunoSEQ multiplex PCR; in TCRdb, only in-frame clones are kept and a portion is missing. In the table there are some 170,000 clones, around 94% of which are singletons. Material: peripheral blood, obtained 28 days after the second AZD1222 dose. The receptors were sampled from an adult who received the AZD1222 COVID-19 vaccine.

The CDR3 loop is CAWGRGQGIYNEQFF. CDR3 nucleotide sequence: TGTGCCTGGGGGAGGGGACAGGGAATTTACAATGAGCAGTTCTTC. The rearrangement uses TRBV30 and TRBJ2-1, with 9 bases that match TRBD1. CDR3 size: 15 residues. The V gene's germline CDR1 is GTSNPN and CDR2 SVGIG (reference sequence). The J segment lost 4 bases and the V segment lost 5 bases, leaving 9 bases of the junction unmatched.

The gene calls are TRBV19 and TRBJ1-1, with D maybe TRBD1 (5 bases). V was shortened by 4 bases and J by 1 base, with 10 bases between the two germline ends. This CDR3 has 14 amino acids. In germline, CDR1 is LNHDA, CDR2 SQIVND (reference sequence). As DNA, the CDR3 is TGTGCCAGTAGTACCTTCGGGGCGAACACTGAAGCTTTCTTT. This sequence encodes CASSTFGANTEAFF.

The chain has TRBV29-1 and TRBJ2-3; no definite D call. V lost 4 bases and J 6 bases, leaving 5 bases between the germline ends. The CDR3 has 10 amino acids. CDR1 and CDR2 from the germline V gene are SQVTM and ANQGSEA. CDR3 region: CSVALDTQYF. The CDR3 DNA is TGCAGCGTTGCTCTGGATACGCAGTATTTT.

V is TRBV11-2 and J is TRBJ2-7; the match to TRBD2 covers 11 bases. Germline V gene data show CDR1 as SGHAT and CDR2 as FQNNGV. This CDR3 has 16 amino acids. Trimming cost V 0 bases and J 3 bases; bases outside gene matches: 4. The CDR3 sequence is CASSLDKGLAVYEQYF. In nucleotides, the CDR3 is TGTGCCAGCAGCTTAGATAAGGGACTAGCGGTCTACGAGCAGTACTTC.

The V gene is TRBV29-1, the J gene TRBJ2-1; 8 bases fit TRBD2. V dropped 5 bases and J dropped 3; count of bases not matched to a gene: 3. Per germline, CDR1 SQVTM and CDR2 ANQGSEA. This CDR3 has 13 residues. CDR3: CSVLGLDYNEQFF. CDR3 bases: TGCAGCGTTTTGGGACTAGACTACAATGAGCAGTTCTTC.

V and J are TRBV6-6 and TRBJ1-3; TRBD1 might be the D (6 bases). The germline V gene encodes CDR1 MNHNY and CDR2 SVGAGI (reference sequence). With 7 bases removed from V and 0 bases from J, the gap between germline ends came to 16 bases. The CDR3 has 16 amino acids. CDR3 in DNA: TGTGCCAGCACCGGGGGGGGCCAGAGCTCTGGAAACACCATATATTTT. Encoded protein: CASTGGGQSSGNTIYF.

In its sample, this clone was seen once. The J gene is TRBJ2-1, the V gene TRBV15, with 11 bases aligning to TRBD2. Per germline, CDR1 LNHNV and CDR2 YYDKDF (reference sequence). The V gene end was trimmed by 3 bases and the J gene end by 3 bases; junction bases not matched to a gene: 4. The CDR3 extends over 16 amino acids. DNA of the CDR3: TGTGCCACCAGCAGGCTAGCGGGAGGCTTCTACAATGAGCAGTTCTTC. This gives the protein CATSRLAGGFYNEQFF.

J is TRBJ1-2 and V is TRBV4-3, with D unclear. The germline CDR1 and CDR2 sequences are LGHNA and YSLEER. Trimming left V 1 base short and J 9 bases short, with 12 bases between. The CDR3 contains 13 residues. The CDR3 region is CASSQVTSGSYTF. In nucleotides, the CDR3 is TGCGCCAGCAGCCAAGTGACCAGTGGTAGCTACACCTTC.

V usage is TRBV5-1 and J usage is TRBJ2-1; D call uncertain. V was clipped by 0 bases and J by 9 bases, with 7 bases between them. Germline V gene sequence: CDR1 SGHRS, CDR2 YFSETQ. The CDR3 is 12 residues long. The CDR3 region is CASSLAGGEQFF. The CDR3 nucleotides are TGCGCCAGCAGCTTGGCCGGCGGTGAGCAGTTCTTC.

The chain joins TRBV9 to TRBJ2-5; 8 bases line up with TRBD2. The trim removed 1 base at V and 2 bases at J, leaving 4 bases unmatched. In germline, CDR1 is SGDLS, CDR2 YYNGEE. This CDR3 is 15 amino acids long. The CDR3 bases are TGTGCCAGCAGCGTAAGCGGGGGATTACAAGAGACCCAGTACTTC. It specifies CASSVSGGLQETQYF.

Written as DNA, the CDR3 is TGTGCCAGCAGCTTAGGACAGGGGCGATTCATGAACACTGAAGCTTTCTTT. Translation: CASSLGQGRFMNTEAFF. This chain links TRBV7-2 with TRBJ1-1; 8 positions agree with TRBD1. J was trimmed by 0 bases and V by 1 base; bases with no gene match: 7. Germline lookup yields CDR1 SGHTA and CDR2 FQGNSA. This CDR3 region has 17 residues.

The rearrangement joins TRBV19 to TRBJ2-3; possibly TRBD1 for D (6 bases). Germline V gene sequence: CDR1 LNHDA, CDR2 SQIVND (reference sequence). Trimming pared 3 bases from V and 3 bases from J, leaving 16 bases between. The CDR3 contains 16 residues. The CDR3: CASSIRGRGNTDTQYF. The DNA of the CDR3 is TGTGCCAGTAGTATTAGGGGCAGGGGAAATACAGATACGCAGTATTTT.

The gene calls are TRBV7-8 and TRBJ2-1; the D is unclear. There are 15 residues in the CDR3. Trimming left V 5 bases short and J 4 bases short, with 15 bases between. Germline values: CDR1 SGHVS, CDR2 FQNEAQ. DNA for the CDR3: TGTGCCAGCAGCCCAGATGGGCAGAAATACAATGAGCAGTTCTTC. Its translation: CASSPDGQKYNEQFF.

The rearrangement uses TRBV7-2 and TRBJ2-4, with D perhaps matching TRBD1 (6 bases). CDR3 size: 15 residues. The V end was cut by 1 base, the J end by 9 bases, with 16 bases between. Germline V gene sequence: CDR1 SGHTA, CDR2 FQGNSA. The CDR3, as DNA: TGTGCCAGCAGCTTAGGGAACAGGGCGAGCGGCATTCAGTACTTC. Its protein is CASSLGNRASGIQYF.

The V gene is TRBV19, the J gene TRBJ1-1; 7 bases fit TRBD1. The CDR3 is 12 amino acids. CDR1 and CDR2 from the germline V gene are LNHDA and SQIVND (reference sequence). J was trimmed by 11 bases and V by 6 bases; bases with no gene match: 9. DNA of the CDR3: TGTGCCAGTAGCCGACAGGGCCATCGGGCTTTCTTT. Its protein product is CASSRQGHRAFF.